Below, 5 T cell receptor beta chains from the same sample are listed, as sequenced in a study of shared T cell receptors in the human thymus. Repertoires were generated with immunoSEQ multiplex PCR, while TCRdb's copy carries only in-frame clones and drops some. The sample records about 730,000 clones, around 85% being singletons. This sample also belongs to another study, concerning human thymus T cells.

The sequenced sample consisted of thymocytes. All receptors come from a girl under three years old with a congenital heart defect.

V and J are TRBV23-1 and TRBJ2-5; D gene ambiguous. TRBV23-1 has ORF status, its function being uncertain. This CDR3 has 16 residues. Trimming took off 5 bases at V and 4 bases at J, with 20 bases between the two ends. As DNA, the CDR3 is TGCGCCAGCAGTTTTGGCGGAAATCACACCGGAGAGACCCAGTACTTC. Translating it yields CASSFGGNHTGETQYF.

This chain joins TRBV16 and TRBJ2-7; TRBD1 matches at 8 bases. Germline V gives CDR1 KGHSY, CDR2 FQNENV. V was clipped by 2 bases and J by 1 base; unmatched bases: 13. The CDR3 contains 18 residues. CDR3 nucleotide sequence: TGTGCCAGCAGCCAAACGAATGGACGGGACAGGTATTCCTACGAGCAGTACTTC. Its translation: CASSQTNGRDRYSYEQYF.

V gene TRBV5-6 combines with J gene TRBJ1-2, with 7 positions matching TRBD1. Per the germline V gene, CDR1 is SGHDT and CDR2 is YYEEEE. The CDR3 length is 15 residues. With 0 bases clipped from V and 0 bases from J, the junction kept 2 bases outside the gene matches. In nucleotides, the CDR3 is TGTGCCAGCAGCTTGGCTGACAGGGCTAACTATGGCTACACCTTC. As protein: CASSLADRANYGYTF.

The chain uses TRBV5-6 and TRBJ1-5; 9 bases align to TRBD1. The CDR3 is 15 residues long. Germline CDR1 is SGHDT and CDR2 is YYEEEE. V dropped 4 bases and J dropped 2; count of bases not matched to a gene: 4. The CDR3 region is CASSQDRGRNQPQHF. As DNA, the CDR3 is TGTGCCAGCAGCCAGGACAGGGGCCGCAATCAGCCCCAGCATTTT.

The rearrangement uses TRBV4-3 and TRBJ2-5; D possibly corresponds to TRBD1 (6 bases). From germline, CDR1 is LGHNA and CDR2 YSLEER. V lost 2 bases, J lost 0 bases, and 13 bases lay in between. The CDR3 loop spans 16 amino acids. The CDR3 sequence: CASSQTGQRDQETQYF. The DNA of the CDR3 is TGCGCCAGCAGCCAAACAGGGCAAAGGGACCAAGAGACCCAGTACTTC.